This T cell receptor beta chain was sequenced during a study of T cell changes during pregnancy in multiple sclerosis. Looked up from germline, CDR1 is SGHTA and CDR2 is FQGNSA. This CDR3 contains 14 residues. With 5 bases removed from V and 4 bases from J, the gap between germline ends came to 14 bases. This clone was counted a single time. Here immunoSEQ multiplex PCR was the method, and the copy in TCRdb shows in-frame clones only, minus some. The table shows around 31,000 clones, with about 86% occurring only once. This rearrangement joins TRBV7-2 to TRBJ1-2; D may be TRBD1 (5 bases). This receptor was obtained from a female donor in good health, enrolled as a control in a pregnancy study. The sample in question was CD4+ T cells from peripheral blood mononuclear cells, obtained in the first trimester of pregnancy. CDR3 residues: CASSRAGDPYGYTF. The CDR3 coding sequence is TGTGCCAGCAGCCGGGCGGGGGATCCCTATGGCTACACCTTC.